This T cell receptor beta chain was profiled in a study of CD8 T cells in ankylosing spondylitis. After removal of 0 bases from V and 7 bases from J, the junction contained 14 bases not matched to a gene. The CDR3 has 17 amino acids. The germline gives CDR1 DFQATT, CDR2 SNEGSKA (reference sequence). Construction of TCR beta libraries was performed using quantitative 5'-RACE with molecular barcodes. TCRdb analysed the 5' RACE reads with MiXCR anew, one entry per CDR3 protein. The sample carries approximately 250,000 distinct CDR3 sequences, roughly 32% recorded once. The TCR comes from a male donor with ankylosing spondylitis or in good health (not recorded which). Sequencing was performed on blood, either unsorted or a sorted T cell fraction (not recorded which). The chain is built from TRBV20-1 and TRBJ2-7, with 11 positions matching TRBD2. Here the CDR3 reads CSARDRRLAGSLGEQYF. The CDR3 nucleotides are TGCAGTGCTAGAGATCGAAGACTAGCGGGGTCCTTGGGGGAGCAGTACTTC.